This T cell receptor (beta chain) appears in the sequencing data of a study of blood T cell repertoires in COVID-19. Original processing methods: By means of reference gene primer amplification, nucleated cell counts were estimated. This table comes from immunoSEQ multiplex PCR, and its TCRdb copy is limited to in-frame clones, with some not included. V and J calls and clone size are those listed in that table; D and trimming were worked out from the DNA. The sample includes fewer than 350,000 clones, roughly 89% seen only once; the top ten take about 5.2%. Trimming cost V 3 bases and J 2 bases, with 11 bases left between them. CDR1 and CDR2 from the germline V gene are LGHDT and YNNKEL (reference sequence). This CDR3 is 15 amino acids long.

The V call is TRBV3-1 (or the pseudogene TRBV3-2), the J call TRBJ1-3, with unresolved D. This receptor was taken from a man aged 55-75 years who had recovered from COVID-19. Material: PBMCs or T cells enriched from blood (not recorded which). This CDR3 is CASSQASTPGNTIYF. Here the CDR3 DNA reads TGTGCCAGCAGCCAGGCCTCCACCCCTGGAAACACCATATATTTT.